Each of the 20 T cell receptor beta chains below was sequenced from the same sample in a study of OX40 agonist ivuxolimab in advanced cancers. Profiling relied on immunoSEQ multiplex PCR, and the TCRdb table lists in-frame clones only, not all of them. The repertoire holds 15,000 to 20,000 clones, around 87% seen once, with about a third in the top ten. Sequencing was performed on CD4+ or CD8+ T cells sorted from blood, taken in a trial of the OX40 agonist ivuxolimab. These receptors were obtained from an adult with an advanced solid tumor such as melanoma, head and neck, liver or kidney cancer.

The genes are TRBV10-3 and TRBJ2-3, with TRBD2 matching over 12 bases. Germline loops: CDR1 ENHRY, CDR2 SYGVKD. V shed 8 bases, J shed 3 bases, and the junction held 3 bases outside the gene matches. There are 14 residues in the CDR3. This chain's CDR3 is CAIRTSGATDTQYF. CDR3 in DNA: TGTGCCATCCGGACTAGCGGGGCGACAGATACGCAGTATTTT.

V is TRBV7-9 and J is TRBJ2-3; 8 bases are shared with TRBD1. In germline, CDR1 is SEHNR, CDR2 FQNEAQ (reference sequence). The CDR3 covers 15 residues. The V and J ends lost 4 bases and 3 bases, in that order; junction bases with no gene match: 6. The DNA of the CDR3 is TGTGCCAGCAGCTGGGGACAGGTCGGTACAGATACGCAGTATTTT. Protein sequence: CASSWGQVGTDTQYF. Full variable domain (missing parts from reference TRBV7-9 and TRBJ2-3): DTGVSQNPRHKITKRGQNVTFRCDPISEHNRLYWYRQTLGQGPEFLTYFQNEAQLEKSRLLSDRFSAERPKGSFSTLEIQRTEQGDSAMYLCASSWGQVGTDTQYFGPGTRLTVL.

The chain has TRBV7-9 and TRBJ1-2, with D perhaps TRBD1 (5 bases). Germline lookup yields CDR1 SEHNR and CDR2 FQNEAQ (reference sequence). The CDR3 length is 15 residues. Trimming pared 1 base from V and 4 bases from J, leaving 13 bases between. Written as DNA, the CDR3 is TGTGCCAGCAGCTTAGACCGGACACCGCTCTATGGCTACACCTTC. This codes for CASSLDRTPLYGYTF.

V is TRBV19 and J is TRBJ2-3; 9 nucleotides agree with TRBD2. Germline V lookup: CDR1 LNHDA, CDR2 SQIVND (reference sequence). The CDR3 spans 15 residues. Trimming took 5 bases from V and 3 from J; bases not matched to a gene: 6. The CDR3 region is CASSSRLADTDTQYF. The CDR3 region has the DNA TGTGCCAGTAGTTCCCGACTAGCGGATACAGATACGCAGTATTTT.

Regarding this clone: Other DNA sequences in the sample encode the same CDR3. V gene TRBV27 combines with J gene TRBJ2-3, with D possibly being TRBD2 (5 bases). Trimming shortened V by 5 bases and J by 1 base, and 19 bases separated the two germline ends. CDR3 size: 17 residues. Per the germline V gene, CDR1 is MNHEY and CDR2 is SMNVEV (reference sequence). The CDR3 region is CASSPTSGRPGTDTQYF. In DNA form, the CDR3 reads TGTGCCAGCAGTCCGACGAGCGGACGCCCAGGCACAGATACGCAGTATTTT.

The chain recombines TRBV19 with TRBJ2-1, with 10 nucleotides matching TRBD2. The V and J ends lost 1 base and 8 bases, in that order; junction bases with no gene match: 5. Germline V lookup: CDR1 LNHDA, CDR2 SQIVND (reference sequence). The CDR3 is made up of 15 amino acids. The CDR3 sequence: CASSIGTSGVHEQFF. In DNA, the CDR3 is TGTGCCAGTAGTATAGGGACTAGCGGAGTACATGAGCAGTTCTTC.

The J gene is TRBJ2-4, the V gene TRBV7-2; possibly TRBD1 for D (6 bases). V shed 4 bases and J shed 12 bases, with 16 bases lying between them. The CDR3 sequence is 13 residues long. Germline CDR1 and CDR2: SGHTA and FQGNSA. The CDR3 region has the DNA TGTGCCAGCAGCTCCTTGACAGGAAGTCCTCAGTACTTC. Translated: CASSSLTGSPQYF. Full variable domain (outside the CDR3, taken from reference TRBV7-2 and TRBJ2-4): GAGVSQSPSNKVTEKGKDVELRCDPISGHTALYWYRQSLGQGLEFLIYFQGNSAPDKSGLPSDRFSAERTGGSVSTLTIQRTQQEDSAVYLCASSSLTGSPQYFGAGTRLSVL.

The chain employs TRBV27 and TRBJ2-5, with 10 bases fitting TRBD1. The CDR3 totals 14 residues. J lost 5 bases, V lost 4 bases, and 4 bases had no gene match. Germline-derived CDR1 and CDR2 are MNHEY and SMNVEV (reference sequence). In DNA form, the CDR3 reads TGTGCCAGCAGTTCGACAGGGGGCTTGGAGACCCAGTACTTC. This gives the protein CASSSTGGLETQYF.

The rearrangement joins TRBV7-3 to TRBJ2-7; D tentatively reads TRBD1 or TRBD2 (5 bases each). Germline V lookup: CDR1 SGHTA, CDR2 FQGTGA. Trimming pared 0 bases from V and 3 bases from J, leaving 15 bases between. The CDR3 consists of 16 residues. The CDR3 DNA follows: TGTGCCAGCAGCTTAACCATCGGGGCGCGGCACTACGAGCAGTACTTC. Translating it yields CASSLTIGARHYEQYF.

The CDR3 reads CASSWTGLTYEQYF. CDR3 coding DNA: TGTGCCAGTAGTTGGACAGGGTTAACCTACGAGCAGTACTTC. This chain links TRBV19 with TRBJ2-7; 8 nucleotides match TRBD1. V shed 5 bases and J 2 bases; nucleotides not matched to a gene: 5. This CDR3 comprises 14 residues. Germline assignment: CDR1 LNHDA and CDR2 SQIVND (reference sequence). The variable domain in full, with the rest retrieved from reference TRBV19 and TRBJ2-7, is DGGITQSPKYLFRKEGQNVTLSCEQNLNHDAMYWYRQDPGQGLRLIYYSQIVNDFQKGDIAEGYSVSREKKESFPLTVTSAQKNPTAFYLCASSWTGLTYEQYFGPGTRLTVT.

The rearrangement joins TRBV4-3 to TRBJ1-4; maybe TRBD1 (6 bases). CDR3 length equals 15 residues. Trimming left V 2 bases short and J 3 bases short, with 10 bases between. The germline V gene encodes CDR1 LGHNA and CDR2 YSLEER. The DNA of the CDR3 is TGCGCCAGCAGCCAATCCAGGGGAGCTAATGAAAAACTGTTTTTT. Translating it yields CASSQSRGANEKLFF.

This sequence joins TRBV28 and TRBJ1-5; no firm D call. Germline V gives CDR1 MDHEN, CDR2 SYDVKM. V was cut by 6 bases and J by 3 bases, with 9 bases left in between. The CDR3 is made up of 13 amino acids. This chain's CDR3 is CASSRGNNQPQHF. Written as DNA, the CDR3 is TGTGCCAGCAGCCGGGGTAACAATCAGCCCCAGCATTTT.

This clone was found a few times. The CDR3 loop reads CAISESGITYEQYF. DNA for the CDR3: TGTGCCATCAGTGAGTCAGGAATTACCTACGAGCAGTACTTC. The rearrangement joins TRBV10-3 to TRBJ2-7; no clear D gene. Germline-derived CDR1 and CDR2 are ENHRY and SYGVKD. The CDR3 is made up of 14 amino acids. V was clipped by 0 bases and J by 2 bases, with 8 bases between them.

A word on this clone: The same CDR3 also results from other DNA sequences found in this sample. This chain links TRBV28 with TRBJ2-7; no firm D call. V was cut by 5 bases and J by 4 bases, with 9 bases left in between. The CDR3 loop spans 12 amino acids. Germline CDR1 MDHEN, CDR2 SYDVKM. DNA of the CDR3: TGTGCCAGCAGTCTCGGATCTTACGAGCAGTACTTC. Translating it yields CASSLGSYEQYF.

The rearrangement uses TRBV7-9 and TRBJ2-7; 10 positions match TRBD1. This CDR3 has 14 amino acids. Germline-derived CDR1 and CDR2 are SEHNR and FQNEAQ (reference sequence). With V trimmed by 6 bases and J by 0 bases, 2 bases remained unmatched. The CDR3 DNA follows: TGTGCCAGCAGAGGACAGGGGGACTCCTACGAGCAGTACTTC. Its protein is CASRGQGDSYEQYF. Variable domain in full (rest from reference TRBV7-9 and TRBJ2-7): DTGVSQNPRHKITKRGQNVTFRCDPISEHNRLYWYRQTLGQGPEFLTYFQNEAQLEKSRLLSDRFSAERPKGSFSTLEIQRTEQGDSAMYLCASRGQGDSYEQYFGPGTRLTVT.

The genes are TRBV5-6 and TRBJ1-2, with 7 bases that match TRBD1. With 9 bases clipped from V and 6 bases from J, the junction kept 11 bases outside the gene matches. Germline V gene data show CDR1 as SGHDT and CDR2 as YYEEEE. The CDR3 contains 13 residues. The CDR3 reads CATKSTGNHGYTF. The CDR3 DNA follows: TGTGCCACCAAATCGACAGGGAACCATGGCTACACCTTC.

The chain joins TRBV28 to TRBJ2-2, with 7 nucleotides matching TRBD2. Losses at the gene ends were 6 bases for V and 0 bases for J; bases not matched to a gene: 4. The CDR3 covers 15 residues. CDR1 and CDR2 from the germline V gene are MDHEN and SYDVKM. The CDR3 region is CASRLAPTNTGELFF. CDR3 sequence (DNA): TGTGCCAGCAGACTAGCGCCAACGAACACCGGGGAGCTGTTTTTT.

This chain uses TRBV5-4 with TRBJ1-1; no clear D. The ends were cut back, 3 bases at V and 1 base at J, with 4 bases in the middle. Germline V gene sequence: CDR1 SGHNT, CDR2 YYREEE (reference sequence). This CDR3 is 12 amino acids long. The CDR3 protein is CASSSGNTEAFF. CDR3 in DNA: TGTGCCAGCAGCTCCGGGAACACTGAAGCTTTCTTT.

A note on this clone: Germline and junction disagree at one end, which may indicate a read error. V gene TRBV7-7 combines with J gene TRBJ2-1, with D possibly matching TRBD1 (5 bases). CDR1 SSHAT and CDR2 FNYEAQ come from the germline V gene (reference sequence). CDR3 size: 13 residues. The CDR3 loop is CASSFGREHEQFF. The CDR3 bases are TGTGCTAGCAGCTTCGGCAGGGAACATGAGCAGTTCTTC.

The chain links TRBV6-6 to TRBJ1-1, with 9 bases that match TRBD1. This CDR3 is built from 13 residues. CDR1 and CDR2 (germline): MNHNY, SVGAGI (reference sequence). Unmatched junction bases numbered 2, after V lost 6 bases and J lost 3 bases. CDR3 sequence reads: CASSTGGDTEAFF. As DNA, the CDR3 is TGTGCCAGCAGCACAGGGGGCGACACTGAAGCTTTCTTT.